The entry that follows covers one T cell receptor (beta chain) sequence. The data stem from a study of shared clonotypes between healthy human individuals. Naive CD8 populations comprised CD45RO-negative cells positively selected for CCR7, excluding terminally differentiated effector memory CD45RA+ cells. This CDR3 has 14 residues. The V gene's germline CDR1 is SGHAT and CDR2 FQNNGV. Trimming removed 3 bases from V and 4 bases from J; junction bases left unmatched: 4. Sequencing used immunoSEQ multiplex PCR; TCRdb keeps in-frame clones, though not all of them. The repertoire consists of approximately 2,000,000 clones, with roughly 93% occurring once and the leading ten covering about 1.7%.

This receptor was identified in a man younger than 35 in good health. Some clones in this sample may be carry-over from other donors' samples. V and J are TRBV11-2 and TRBJ2-7, with 9 positions matching TRBD1. The specimen sequenced was naive CD8+ T cells from PBMCs. The DNA for the CDR3 is TGTGCCAGCAGCTTTGGGACAGGGAAATACGAGCAGTACTTC. It codes for CASSFGTGKYEQYF.